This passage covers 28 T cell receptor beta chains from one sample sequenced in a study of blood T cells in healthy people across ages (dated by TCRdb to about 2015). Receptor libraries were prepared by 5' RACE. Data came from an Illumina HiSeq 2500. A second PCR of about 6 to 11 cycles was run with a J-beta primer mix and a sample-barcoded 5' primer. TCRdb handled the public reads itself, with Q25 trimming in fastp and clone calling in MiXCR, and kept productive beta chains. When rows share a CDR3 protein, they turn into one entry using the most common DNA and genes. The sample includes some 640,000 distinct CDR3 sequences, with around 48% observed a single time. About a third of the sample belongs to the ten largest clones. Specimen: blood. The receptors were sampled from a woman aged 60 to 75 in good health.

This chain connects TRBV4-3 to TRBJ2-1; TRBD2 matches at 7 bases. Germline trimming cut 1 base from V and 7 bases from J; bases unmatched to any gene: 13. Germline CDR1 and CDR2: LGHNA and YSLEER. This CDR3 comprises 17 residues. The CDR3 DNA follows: TGCGCCAGCAGCCAAGGGGGACCTGGCGGGAGTAGGAATGAGCAGTTCTTC. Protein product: CASSQGGPGGSRNEQFF.

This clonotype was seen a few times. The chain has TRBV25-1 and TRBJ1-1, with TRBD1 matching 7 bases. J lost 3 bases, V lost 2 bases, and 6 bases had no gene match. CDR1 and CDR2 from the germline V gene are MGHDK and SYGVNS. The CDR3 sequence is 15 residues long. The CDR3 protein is CASSEPSQGDTEAFF. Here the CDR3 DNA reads TGTGCCAGCAGTGAACCGAGTCAGGGGGACACTGAAGCTTTCTTT.

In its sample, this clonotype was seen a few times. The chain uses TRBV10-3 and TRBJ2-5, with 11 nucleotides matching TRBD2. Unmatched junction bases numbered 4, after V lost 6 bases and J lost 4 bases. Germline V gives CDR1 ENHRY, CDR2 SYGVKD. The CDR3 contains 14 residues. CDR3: CAIRGGTSGETQYF. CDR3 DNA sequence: TGTGCCATCAGGGGCGGGACTAGCGGAGAGACCCAGTACTTC.

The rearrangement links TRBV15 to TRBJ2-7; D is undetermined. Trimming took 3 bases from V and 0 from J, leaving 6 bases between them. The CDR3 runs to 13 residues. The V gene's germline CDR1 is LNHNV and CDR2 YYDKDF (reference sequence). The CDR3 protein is CATSRTSSYEQYF. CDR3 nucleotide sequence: TGTGCCACCAGCAGGACAAGCTCCTACGAGCAGTACTTC.

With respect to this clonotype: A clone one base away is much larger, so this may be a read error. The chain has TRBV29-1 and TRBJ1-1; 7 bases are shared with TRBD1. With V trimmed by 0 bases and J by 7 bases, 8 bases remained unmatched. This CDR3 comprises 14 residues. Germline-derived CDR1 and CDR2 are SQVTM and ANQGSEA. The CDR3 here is CSVEEHDREGEAFF. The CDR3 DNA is TGCAGCGTTGAAGAGCACGACAGGGAGGGTGAAGCTTTCTTT. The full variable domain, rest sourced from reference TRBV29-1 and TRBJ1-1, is SAVISQKPSRDICQRGTSLTIQCQVDSQVTMMFWYRQQPGQSLTLIATANQGSEATYESGFVIDKFPISRPNLTFSTLTVSNMSPEDSSIYLCSVEEHDREGEAFFGQGTRLTVV.

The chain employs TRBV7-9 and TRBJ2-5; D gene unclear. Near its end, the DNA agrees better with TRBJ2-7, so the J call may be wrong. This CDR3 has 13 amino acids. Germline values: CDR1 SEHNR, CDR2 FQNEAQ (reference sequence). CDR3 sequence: CASSSLEAHEQYF. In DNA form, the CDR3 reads TGTGCCAGCAGCTCCCTAGAGGCCCACGAGCAGTACTTC.

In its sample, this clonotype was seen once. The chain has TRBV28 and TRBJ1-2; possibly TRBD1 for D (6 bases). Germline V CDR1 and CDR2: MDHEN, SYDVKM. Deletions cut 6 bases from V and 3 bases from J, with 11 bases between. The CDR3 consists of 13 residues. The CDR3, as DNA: TGTGCCAGCAGCCCAGGGGACCACTATGGCTACACCTTC. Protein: CASSPGDHYGYTF.

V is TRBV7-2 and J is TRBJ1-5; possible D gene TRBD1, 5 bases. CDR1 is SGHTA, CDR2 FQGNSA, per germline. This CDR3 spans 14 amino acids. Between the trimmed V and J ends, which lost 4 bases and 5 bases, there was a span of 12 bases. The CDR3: CASSSAPGHQPQHF. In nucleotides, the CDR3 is TGTGCCAGCAGCTCAGCACCGGGGCATCAGCCCCAGCATTTT.

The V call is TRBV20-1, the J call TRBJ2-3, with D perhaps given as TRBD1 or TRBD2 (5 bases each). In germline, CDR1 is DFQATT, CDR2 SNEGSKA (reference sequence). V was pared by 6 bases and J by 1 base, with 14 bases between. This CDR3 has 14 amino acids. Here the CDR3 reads CSAGRDLRTDTQYF. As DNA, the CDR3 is TGCAGTGCGGGCCGGGACCTCCGCACAGATACGCAGTATTTT.

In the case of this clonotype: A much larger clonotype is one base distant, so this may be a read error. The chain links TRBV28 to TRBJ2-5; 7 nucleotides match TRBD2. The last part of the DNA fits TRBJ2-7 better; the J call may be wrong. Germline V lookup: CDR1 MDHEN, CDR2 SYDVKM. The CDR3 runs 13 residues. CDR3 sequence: CASRAGLSYEQYF. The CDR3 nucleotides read TGTGCCAGCAGAGCGGGACTCTCCTACGAGCAGTACTTC.

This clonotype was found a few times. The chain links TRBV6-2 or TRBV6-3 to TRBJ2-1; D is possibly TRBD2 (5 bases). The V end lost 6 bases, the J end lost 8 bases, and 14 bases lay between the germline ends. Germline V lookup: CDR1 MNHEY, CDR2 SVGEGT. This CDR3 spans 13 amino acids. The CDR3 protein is CASREEGSDEQFF. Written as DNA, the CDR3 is TGTGCCAGCAGAGAGGAAGGGAGCGATGAGCAGTTCTTC.

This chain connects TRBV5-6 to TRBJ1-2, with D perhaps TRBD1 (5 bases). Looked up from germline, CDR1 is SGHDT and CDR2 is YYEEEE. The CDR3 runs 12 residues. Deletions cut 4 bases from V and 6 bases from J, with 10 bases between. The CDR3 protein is CASSGVRDGYTF. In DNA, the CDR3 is TGTGCCAGCAGCGGCGTCAGGGATGGCTACACCTTC.

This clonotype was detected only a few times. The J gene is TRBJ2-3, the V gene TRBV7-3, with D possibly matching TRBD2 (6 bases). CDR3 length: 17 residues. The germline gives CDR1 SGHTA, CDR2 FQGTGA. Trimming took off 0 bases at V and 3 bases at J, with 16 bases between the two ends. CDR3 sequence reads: CASSLTRARGSTDTQYF. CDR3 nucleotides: TGTGCCAGCAGCTTAACGCGGGCGCGGGGTAGTACAGATACGCAGTATTTT.

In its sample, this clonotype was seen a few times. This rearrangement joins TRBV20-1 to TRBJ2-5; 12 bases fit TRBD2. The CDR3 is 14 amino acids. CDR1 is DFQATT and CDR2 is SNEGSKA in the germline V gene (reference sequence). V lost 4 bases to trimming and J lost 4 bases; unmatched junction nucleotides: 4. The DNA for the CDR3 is TGCAGTGCTATTCTAGCGGGAGGGGTAGAGACCCAGTACTTC. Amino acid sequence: CSAILAGGVETQYF.

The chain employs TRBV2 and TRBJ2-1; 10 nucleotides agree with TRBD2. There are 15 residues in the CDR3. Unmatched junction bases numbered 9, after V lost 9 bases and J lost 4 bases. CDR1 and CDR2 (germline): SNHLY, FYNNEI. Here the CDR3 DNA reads TGTGCCAGACAAACCGGGACTAGCGTGTACAATGAGCAGTTCTTC. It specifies CARQTGTSVYNEQFF.

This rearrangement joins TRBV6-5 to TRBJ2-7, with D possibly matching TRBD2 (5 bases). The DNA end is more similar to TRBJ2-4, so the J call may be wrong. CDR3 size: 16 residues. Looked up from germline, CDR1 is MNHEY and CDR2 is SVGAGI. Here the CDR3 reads CASSYSSGRNKNIQYF. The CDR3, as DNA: TGTGCCAGCAGTTACTCGAGCGGTCGGAATAAAAACATTCAGTACTTC.

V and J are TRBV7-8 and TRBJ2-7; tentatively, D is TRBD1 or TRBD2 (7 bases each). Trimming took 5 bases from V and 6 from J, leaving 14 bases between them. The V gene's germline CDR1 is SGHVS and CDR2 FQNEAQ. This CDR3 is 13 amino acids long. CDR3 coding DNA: TGTGCCAGCAGCCCAGGGGGAGGGTTCGAGCAGTACTTC. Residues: CASSPGGGFEQYF.

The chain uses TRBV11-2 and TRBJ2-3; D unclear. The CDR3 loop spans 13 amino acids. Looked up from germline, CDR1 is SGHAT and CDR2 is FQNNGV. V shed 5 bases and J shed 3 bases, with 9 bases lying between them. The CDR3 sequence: CASSEYQTDTQYF. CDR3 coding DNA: TGTGCCAGCAGCGAGTACCAAACAGATACGCAGTATTTT.

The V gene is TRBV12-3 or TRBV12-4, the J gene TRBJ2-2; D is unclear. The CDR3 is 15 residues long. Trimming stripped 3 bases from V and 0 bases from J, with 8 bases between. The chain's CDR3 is CASSFSQSNTGELFF. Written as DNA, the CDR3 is TGTGCCAGCAGTTTTTCACAGTCGAACACCGGGGAGCTGTTTTTT.

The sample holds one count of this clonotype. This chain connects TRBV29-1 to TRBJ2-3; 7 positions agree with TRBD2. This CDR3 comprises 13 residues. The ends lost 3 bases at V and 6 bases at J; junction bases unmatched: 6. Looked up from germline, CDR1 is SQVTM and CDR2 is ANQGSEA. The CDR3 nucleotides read TGCAGCGTTGAGCGGTACGGGAGGGATACGCAGTATTTT. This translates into CSVERYGRDTQYF.

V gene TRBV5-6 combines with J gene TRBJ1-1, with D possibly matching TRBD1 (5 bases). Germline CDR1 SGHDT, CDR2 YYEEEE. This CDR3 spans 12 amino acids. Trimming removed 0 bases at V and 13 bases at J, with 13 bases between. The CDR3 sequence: CASSLGGNLDFF. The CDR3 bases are TGTGCCAGCAGCTTGGGGGGGAATTTGGATTTCTTT. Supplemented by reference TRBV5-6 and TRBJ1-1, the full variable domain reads DAGVTQSPTHLIKTRGQQVTLRCSPKSGHDTVSWYQQALGQGPQFIFQYYEEEERQRGNFPDRFSGHQFPNYSSELNVNALLLGDSALYLCASSLGGNLDFFGQGTRLTVV.

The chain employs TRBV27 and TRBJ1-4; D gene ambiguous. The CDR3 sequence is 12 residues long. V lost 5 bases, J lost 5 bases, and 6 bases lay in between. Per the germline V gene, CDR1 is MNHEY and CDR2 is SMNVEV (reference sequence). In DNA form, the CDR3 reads TGTGCCAGCAGTAACGGCAATGAAAAACTGTTTTTT. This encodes CASSNGNEKLFF.

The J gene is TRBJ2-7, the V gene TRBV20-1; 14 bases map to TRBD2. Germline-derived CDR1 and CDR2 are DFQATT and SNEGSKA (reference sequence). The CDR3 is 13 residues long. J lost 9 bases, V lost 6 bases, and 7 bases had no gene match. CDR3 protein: CSARTSGRIGQYF. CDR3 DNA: TGCAGTGCAAGGACTAGCGGGAGGATAGGGCAGTACTTC.

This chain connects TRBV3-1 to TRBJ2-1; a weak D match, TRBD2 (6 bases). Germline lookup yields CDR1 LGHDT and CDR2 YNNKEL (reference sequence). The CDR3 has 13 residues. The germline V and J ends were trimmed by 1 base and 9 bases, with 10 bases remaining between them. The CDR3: CASSQGLASEQFF. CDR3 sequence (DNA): TGTGCCAGCAGCCAAGGGCTAGCGAGTGAGCAGTTCTTC.

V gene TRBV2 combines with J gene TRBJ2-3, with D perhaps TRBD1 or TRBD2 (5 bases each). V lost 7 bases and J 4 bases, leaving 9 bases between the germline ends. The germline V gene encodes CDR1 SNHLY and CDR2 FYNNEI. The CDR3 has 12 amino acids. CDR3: CASKVGADTQYF. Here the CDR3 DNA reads TGTGCCAGCAAAGTGGGGGCAGATACGCAGTATTTT.

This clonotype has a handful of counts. The CDR3 protein is CASSVTGSLFGYTF. The CDR3 coding sequence is TGTGCCAGCAGCGTGACGGGGTCGCTCTTTGGCTACACCTTC. The chain has TRBV9 and TRBJ1-2; D is undetermined. Per the germline V gene, CDR1 is SGDLS and CDR2 is YYNGEE. The CDR3 length is 14 residues. Between the trimmed V and J ends, which lost 2 bases and 7 bases, there was a span of 15 bases.

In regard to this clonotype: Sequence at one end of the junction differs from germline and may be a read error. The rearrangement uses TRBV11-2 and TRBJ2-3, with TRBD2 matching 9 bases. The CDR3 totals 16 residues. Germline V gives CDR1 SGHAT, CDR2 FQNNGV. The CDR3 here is CANSFTSGRSTDTQYF. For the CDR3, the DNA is TGTGCCAACAGCTTTACTAGCGGGCGTAGCACAGATACGCAGTATTTT.

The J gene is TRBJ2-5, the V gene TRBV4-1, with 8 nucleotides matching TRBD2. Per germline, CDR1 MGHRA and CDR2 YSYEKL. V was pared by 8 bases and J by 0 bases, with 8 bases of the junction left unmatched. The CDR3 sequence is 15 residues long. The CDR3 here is CASGWGLGDQETQYF. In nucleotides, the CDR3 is TGCGCCAGCGGATGGGGACTAGGGGACCAAGAGACCCAGTACTTC.